This TCR beta chain was identified during a study of CD8+CD57+ T cells in acquired aplastic anemia. Study as a whole: DNA recovered from sorted CD4+ and CD8+ cells had a mean of approximately 3 ug. Healthy-donor CD4+ cells averaged roughly 9.8 million reads.

Findings of the study overall: Patients and healthy controls showed no significant CD8+ Simpson's diversity difference.

TCR beta VDJ and CDR3 profiling used genomic DNA as template. TCRdb itself ran the reads through MiXCR, one entry per CDR3 protein. The data show tens of thousands of distinct CDR3 sequences, with more than 40% seen just once and 66% held by the top ten. As to this clonotype: What it recognizes is unknown. One end of the junction fails to match germline, which may point to a read error.

The TCR comes from a human donor in good health, serving as a control. Sequenced sample: sorted CD4+, CD8+, or CD8+CD57+ T cells (not recorded which) from PBMCs.

The CDR3 region is CASSFRGARGYGCTF. CDR3 nucleotides: TGTGCCAGCAGTTTTCGGGGGGCACGGGGCTATGGCTGCACCTTC. V gene TRBV2 combines with J gene TRBJ1-2, with D possibly matching TRBD1 (6 bases). This CDR3 has 15 amino acids. The germline CDR1 and CDR2 sequences are SNHLY and FYNNEI. Drawing the rest from reference TRBV2 and TRBJ1-2, the complete variable domain is EPEVTQTPSHQVTQMGQEVILRCVPISNHLYFYWYRQILGQKVEFLVSFYNNEISEKSEIFDDQFSVERPDGSNFTLKIRSTKLEDSAMYFCASSFRGARGYGCTFGSGTRLTVV.